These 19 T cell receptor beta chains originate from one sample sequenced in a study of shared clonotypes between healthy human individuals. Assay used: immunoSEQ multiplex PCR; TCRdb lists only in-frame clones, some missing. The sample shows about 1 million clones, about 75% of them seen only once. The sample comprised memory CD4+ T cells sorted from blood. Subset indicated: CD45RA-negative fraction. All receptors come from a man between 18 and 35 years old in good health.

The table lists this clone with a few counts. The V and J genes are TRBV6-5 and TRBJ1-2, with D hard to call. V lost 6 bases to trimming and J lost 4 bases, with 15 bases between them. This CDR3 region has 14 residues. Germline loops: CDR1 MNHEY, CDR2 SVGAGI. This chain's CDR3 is CASRAVGRAYGYTF. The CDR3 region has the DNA TGTGCCAGCAGAGCGGTGGGGAGGGCCTATGGCTACACCTTC.

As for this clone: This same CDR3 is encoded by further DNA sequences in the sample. The CDR3 loop is CAWSVLGGELFF. Written as DNA, the CDR3 is TGTGCCTGGAGTGTACTTGGGGGGGAGCTGTTTTTT. The chain has TRBV30 and TRBJ2-2; D is uncertain. Germline loops: CDR1 GTSNPN, CDR2 SVGIG (reference sequence). V dropped 0 bases and J dropped 8 bases, with 7 bases sitting between them. This CDR3 has 12 residues.

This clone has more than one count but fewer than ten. DNA for the CDR3: TGTGCCATCAGTGGCAGTAACTATGGCTACACCTTC. Its protein product is CAISGSNYGYTF. V is TRBV10-3 and J is TRBJ1-2; no clear D. V dropped 4 bases and J dropped 1 base, with 4 bases sitting between them. This CDR3 spans 12 amino acids. Germline V lookup: CDR1 ENHRY, CDR2 SYGVKD.

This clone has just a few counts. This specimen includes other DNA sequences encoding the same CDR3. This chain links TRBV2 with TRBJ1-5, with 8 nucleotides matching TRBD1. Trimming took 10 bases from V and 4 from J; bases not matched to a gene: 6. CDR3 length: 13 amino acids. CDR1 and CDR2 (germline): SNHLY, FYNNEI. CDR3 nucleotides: TGTGCCACCCGGACAGGGAAAAATCAGCCCCAGCATTTT. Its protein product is CATRTGKNQPQHF.

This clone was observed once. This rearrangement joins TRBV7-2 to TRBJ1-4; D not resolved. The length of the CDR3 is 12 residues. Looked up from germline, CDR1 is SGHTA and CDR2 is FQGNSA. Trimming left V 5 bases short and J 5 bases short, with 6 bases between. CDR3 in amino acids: CASSPRNEKLFF. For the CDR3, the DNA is TGTGCCAGCAGCCCCCGAAATGAAAAACTGTTTTTT.

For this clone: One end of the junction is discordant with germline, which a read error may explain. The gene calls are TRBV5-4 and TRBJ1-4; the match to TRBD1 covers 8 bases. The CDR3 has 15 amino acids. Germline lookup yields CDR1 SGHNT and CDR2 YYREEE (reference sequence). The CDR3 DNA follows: TGTGCCGGCAGCCCCGGACAGGGTGGGGGTGAAAAACTGTTTTTT. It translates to CAGSPGQGGGEKLFF.

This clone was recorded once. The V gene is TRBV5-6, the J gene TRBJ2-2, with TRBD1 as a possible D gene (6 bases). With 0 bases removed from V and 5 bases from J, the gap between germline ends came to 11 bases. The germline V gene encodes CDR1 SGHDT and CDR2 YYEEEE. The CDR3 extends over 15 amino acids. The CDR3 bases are TGTGCCAGCAGCTTGGGAAGAACAGGGACCGGGGAGCTGTTTTTT. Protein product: CASSLGRTGTGELFF. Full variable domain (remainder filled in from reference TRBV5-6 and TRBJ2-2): DAGVTQSPTHLIKTRGQQVTLRCSPKSGHDTVSWYQQALGQGPQFIFQYYEEEERQRGNFPDRFSGHQFPNYSSELNVNALLLGDSALYLCASSLGRTGTGELFFGEGSRLTVL.

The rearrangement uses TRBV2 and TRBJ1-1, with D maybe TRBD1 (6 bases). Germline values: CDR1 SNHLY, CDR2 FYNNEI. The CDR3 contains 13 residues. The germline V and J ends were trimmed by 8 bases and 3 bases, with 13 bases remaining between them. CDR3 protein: CASRVKGDTEAFF. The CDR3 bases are TGTGCCAGCCGGGTCAAGGGGGACACTGAAGCTTTCTTT.

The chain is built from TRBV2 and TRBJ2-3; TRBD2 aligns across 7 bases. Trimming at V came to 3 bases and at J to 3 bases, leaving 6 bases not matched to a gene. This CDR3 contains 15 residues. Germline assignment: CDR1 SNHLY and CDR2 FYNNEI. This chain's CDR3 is CASSDAAGRTDTQYF. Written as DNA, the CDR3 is TGTGCCAGCAGTGACGCAGCGGGACGGACAGATACGCAGTATTTT.

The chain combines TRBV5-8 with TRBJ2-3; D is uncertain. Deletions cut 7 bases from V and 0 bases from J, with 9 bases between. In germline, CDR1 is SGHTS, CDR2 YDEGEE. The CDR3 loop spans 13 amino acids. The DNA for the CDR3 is TGTGCCAGCCGCGTATCTAGCACAGATACGCAGTATTTT. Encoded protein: CASRVSSTDTQYF.

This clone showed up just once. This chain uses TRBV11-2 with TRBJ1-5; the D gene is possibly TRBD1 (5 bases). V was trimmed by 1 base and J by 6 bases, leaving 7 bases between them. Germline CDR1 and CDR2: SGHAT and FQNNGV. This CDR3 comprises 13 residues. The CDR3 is CASSLAGTQPQHF. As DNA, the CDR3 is TGTGCCAGCAGCTTAGCGGGGACTCAGCCCCAGCATTTT.

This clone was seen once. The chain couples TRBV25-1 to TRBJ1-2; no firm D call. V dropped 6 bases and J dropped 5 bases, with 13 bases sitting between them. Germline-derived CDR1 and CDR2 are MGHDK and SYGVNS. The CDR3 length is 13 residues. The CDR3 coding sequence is TGTGCCAGCAGCGCGGGCCCGGCATATGGCTACACCTTC. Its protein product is CASSAGPAYGYTF.

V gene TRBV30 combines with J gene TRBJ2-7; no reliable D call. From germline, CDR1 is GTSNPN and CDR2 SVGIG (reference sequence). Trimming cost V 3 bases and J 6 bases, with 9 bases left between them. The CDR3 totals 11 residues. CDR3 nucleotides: TGTGCCTGGAGAAGGGCGTTCGAGCAGTACTTC. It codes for CAWRRAFEQYF.

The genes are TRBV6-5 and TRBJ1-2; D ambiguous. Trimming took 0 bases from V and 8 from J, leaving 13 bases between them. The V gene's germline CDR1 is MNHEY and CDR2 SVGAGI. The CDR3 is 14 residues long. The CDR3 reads CASSYSGQEGGYTF. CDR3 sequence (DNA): TGTGCCAGCAGTTACTCAGGGCAGGAAGGGGGCTACACCTTC.

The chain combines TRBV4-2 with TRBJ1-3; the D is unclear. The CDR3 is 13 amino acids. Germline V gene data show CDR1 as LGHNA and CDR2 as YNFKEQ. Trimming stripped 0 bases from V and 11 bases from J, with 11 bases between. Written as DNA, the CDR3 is TGTGCCAGCAGCCAAGATACTGGCTCTTCCATATATTTT. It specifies CASSQDTGSSIYF.

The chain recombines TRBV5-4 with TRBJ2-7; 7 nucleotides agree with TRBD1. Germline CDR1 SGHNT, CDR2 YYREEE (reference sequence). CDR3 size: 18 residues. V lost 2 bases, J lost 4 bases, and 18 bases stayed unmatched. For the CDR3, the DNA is TGTGCCAGCAGCTTTGGGACACAGGGGAAGTGGGGTGTATACGAGCAGTACTTC. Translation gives CASSFGTQGKWGVYEQYF.

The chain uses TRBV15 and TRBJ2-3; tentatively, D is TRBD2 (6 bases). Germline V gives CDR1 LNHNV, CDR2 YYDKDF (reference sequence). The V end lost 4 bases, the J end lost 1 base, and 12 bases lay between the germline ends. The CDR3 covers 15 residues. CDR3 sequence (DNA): TGTGCCACCAGCACTGGGTCGGGGGGCACAGATACGCAGTATTTT. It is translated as CATSTGSGGTDTQYF.

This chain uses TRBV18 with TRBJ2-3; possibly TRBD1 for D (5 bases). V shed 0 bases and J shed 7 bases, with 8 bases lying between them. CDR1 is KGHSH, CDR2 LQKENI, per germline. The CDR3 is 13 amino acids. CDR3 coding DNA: TGTGCCAGCTCACCACCCGCAGGGAATACGCAGTATTTT. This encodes CASSPPAGNTQYF.

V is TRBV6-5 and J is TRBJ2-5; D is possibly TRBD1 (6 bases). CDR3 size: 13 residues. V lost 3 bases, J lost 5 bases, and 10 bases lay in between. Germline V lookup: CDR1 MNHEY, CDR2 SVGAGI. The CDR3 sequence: CASSYSDRETQYF. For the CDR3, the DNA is TGTGCCAGCAGTTATTCTGACAGGGAGACCCAGTACTTC.